This T cell receptor beta chain derives from a study of T-cell reconstitution after alpha-beta-depleted transplantation in children. Unique molecular identifiers were incorporated when the TCRbeta library was constructed. TCRdb recomputed calls from the PCR reads with MiXCR, one row per CDR3 protein. Of about 230,000 distinct CDR3 sequences listed, approximately 10% are singletons. In this sample, this clonotype turned up many times. No antigen is known for it. CDR1 is SGHTA and CDR2 is FQGNSA in the germline V gene. The germline V and J ends were trimmed by 2 bases and 4 bases, with 8 bases remaining between them. The CDR3 contains 14 residues. Findings of the study overall: Expanded clones from the graft, numbering several hundred, reportedly supplied alpha-beta T cells about two months after transplant. Newly produced T cells mostly accounted for T-cell counts and diversity one year post-transplant. High day-60 TCRbeta diversity in some patients came from surviving recipient T cells and thymic progenitors.

The rearrangement joins TRBV7-2 to TRBJ2-2, with D possibly matching TRBD1 (6 bases). The material sequenced was PBMCs, taken before TCRalphabeta/CD19-depleted stem cell transplant. The TCR sequence derives from a child less than two years old with acute myeloid leukemia, due to receive a stem cell transplant. The CDR3 loop reads CASSLNRATGELFF. Written as DNA, the CDR3 is TGTGCCAGCAGCTTAAACAGGGCCACCGGGGAGCTGTTTTTT.